This entry concerns a single T cell receptor beta chain. Its antigen remains unknown. Pools of viral peptides were used by the ViraFEST assay to expand antigen-specific CD4+ T cells ahead of sequencing. Isolating CD4+ T cells followed around nine days of culture. Wells each received over 1.5 million PBMC, cultured with 9 to 10 IU/ml IL-2 and about 10 ug/ml peptides. This sample is drawn from a study of vaccination effects on CD4 cells after COVID-19. The germline V gene has CDR1 SGHVS and CDR2 FQNEAQ. Trimming removed 1 base from V and 1 base from J, with 7 bases in between. The CDR3 consists of 14 residues. Clones were read by immunoSEQ multiplex PCR, and TCRdb kept only the in-frame ones, dropping some. The sample includes over 20,000 clones, about three quarters of them seen just once.

This sequence was found in a human donor who received a COVID-19 vaccine. Specimen: CD4+ T cells from PBMCs cultured with HCoV-229E spike peptides, collected before COVID-19 vaccination. The chain recombines TRBV7-8 with TRBJ2-5, with TRBD1 as a possible D gene (5 bases). The CDR3 DNA follows: TGTGCCAGCAGCTTAGGACAGACCCAAGAGACCCAGTACTTC. Protein product: CASSLGQTQETQYF.